Following are 5 T cell receptor beta chains from one sample sequenced in a study of identical twins. TCRdb independently ran MiXCR on the 5' RACE reads; one entry per CDR3 protein. The sample lists 420,000 or so distinct CDR3 sequences; approximately 17% were seen once. The sample consisted of naive T cells sorted from blood. These receptors were obtained from a middle-aged man in good health.

The chain is built from TRBV7-9 and TRBJ2-7, with TRBD1 matching over 7 bases. The CDR3 is 14 amino acids. Germline assignment: CDR1 SEHNR and CDR2 FQNEAQ (reference sequence). Unmatched junction bases numbered 2, after V lost 3 bases and J lost 0 bases. CDR3 nucleotide sequence: TGTGCCAGCAGCTTTGGACAGGTCTCCTACGAGCAGTACTTC. This encodes CASSFGQVSYEQYF.

This clonotype was picked up many times. The chain couples TRBV29-1 to TRBJ2-1; D is perhaps TRBD2 (6 bases). V was clipped by 6 bases and J by 5 bases, with 11 bases between them. Germline CDR1 SQVTM, CDR2 ANQGSEA. The CDR3 is made up of 12 amino acids. The CDR3 loop is CSVDRGNNEQFF. In nucleotides, the CDR3 is TGCAGCGTCGACCGGGGGAACAATGAGCAGTTCTTC.

This rearrangement joins TRBV23-1 to TRBJ2-5; D gene ambiguous. TRBV23-1 is given ORF status, its function remaining uncertain. The CDR3 spans 14 residues. V was pared by 6 bases and J by 3 bases, with 14 bases between. CDR3 region: CASSQGCDEETQYF. The CDR3 bases are TGCGCCAGCAGCCAAGGCTGCGACGAAGAGACCCAGTACTTC.

There are a few counts of this clonotype. The genes are TRBV9 and TRBJ2-1, with 9 bases lining up with TRBD2. This CDR3 contains 15 residues. Germline CDR1 SGDLS, CDR2 YYNGEE. Unmatched junction bases numbered 7, after V lost 3 bases and J lost 6 bases. CDR3 amino acids: CASSGTGTSSNEQFF. CDR3 nucleotide sequence: TGTGCCAGCAGCGGAACCGGGACTAGCTCCAATGAGCAGTTCTTC.

The gene calls are TRBV6-5 and TRBJ2-1; D ambiguous. CDR3 size: 15 residues. Per the germline V gene, CDR1 is MNHEY and CDR2 is SVGAGI. V gave up 3 bases and J gave up 7 bases, with 16 bases separating them. The CDR3 protein is CASSYNEGLPNEQFF. The CDR3 DNA follows: TGTGCCAGCAGTTATAACGAAGGGCTTCCGAATGAGCAGTTCTTC.